A single sample is the source of the 11 T cell receptor beta chains below, sequenced in a study of shared T cell receptors in the human thymus. Repertoires were generated with immunoSEQ multiplex PCR, while TCRdb's copy carries only in-frame clones and drops some. The table lists 450,000 to 650,000 clones, approximately 78% of them singletons. These records were also assigned to another study, of human thymus T cells.

The sequencing sample was made of thymocytes. These receptors all come from a boy under two years old with a congenital heart defect.

The chain has TRBV4-3 and TRBJ2-2; the D gene is possibly TRBD1 (6 bases). Germline assignment: CDR1 LGHNA and CDR2 YSLEER. CDR3 length: 16 amino acids. Trimming removed 1 base at V and 1 base at J, with 10 bases between. CDR3: CASSQGVRGNTGELFF. CDR3 nucleotide sequence: TGCGCCAGCAGCCAAGGGGTCAGGGGGAACACCGGGGAGCTGTTTTTT.

The chain is built from TRBV4-1 and TRBJ2-3, with a tentative D call TRBD2 (6 bases). The germline V and J ends were trimmed by 0 bases and 1 base, with 17 bases remaining between them. In germline, CDR1 is MGHRA, CDR2 YSYEKL. The CDR3 extends over 18 amino acids. The CDR3 DNA follows: TGCGCCAGCAGCCAAGACGATTTCGGGAGAGGGGGCACAGATACGCAGTATTTT. Its protein is CASSQDDFGRGGTDTQYF.

This clone was detected a few times. The rearrangement uses TRBV11-2 and TRBJ2-7; possible D gene TRBD2, 7 bases. CDR1 is SGHAT and CDR2 is FQNNGV in the germline V gene. Between the trimmed V and J ends, which lost 0 bases and 3 bases, there was a span of 15 bases. The CDR3 covers 16 residues. The CDR3 loop reads CASSLEGGPNHYEQYF. CDR3 coding DNA: TGTGCCAGCAGCTTAGAGGGGGGGCCCAATCACTACGAGCAGTACTTC.

The chain has TRBV7-9 and TRBJ2-7; the D is unclear. V was shortened by 4 bases and J by 2 bases, with 12 bases between the two germline ends. CDR1 is SEHNR and CDR2 is FQNEAQ in the germline V gene (reference sequence). This CDR3 has 14 residues. For the CDR3, the DNA is TGTGCCAGCAGCTCCTTCCACACCACCTACGAGCAGTACTTC. Translated: CASSSFHTTYEQYF.

CDR3 nucleotide sequence: TGTGCCAGCGAGGGACAGGGGTCGACTTTCTTT. This sequence encodes CASEGQGSTFF. The rearrangement links TRBV28 to TRBJ1-1; 10 bases match TRBD1. V shed 8 bases and J 12 bases; nucleotides not matched to a gene: 6. CDR3 size: 11 residues. Germline V gene lookup returns CDR1 MDHEN and CDR2 SYDVKM.

DNA for the CDR3: TGTGCCAGCAGCCAAGGGGAGACTAGCGGGGTAGCCTACGAGCAGTACTTC. It translates to CASSQGETSGVAYEQYF. The V call is TRBV4-2, the J call TRBJ2-7, with 11 bases matching TRBD2. Germline loops: CDR1 LGHNA, CDR2 YNFKEQ. There are 17 residues in the CDR3. The ends lost 1 base at V and 2 bases at J; junction bases unmatched: 7.

This clone appeared once. The rearrangement joins TRBV14 to TRBJ2-2, with 7 nucleotides matching TRBD1. Trimming took 1 base from V and 4 from J; bases not matched to a gene: 6. The CDR3 is 16 residues long. CDR1 and CDR2 from the germline V gene are SGHDN and FVKESK. CDR3: CASSQADRAATGELFF. The DNA of the CDR3 is TGTGCCAGCAGCCAAGCTGACAGGGCCGCCACCGGGGAGCTGTTTTTT.

This chain links TRBV9 with TRBJ2-7; TRBD1 aligns across 10 bases. V shed 0 bases and J 6 bases; nucleotides not matched to a gene: 12. The CDR3 extends over 17 amino acids. Looked up from germline, CDR1 is SGDLS and CDR2 is YYNGEE. Here the CDR3 reads CASSVGGRGQGSGEQYF. CDR3 bases: TGTGCCAGCAGCGTAGGGGGGCGGGGACAGGGGTCTGGCGAGCAGTACTTC. Combining the CDR3 with reference TRBV9 and TRBJ2-7 gives the whole variable domain DSGVTQTPKHLITATGQRVTLRCSPRSGDLSVYWYQQSLDQGLQFLIQYYNGEERAKGNILERFSAQQFPDLHSELNLSSLELGDSALYFCASSVGGRGQGSGEQYFGPGTRLTVT.

This chain uses TRBV2 with TRBJ2-1; weak D call: TRBD2 (6 bases). Per germline, CDR1 SNHLY and CDR2 FYNNEI. The length of the CDR3 is 16 residues. V lost 0 bases, J lost 4 bases, and 13 bases lay in between. The CDR3 spells CASSEAPRESYNEQFF. As DNA, the CDR3 is TGTGCCAGCAGTGAAGCGCCCCGGGAGAGTTACAATGAGCAGTTCTTC.

This sequence joins TRBV25-1 and TRBJ2-1; 9 nucleotides line up with TRBD2. With V trimmed by 5 bases and J by 2 bases, 7 bases remained unmatched. This CDR3 region has 16 residues. The V gene's germline CDR1 is MGHDK and CDR2 SYGVNS. CDR3 region: CASSRILAGPYNEQFF. The CDR3 DNA is TGTGCCAGCAGTCGCATTCTAGCGGGACCCTACAATGAGCAGTTCTTC.

The J gene is TRBJ2-1, the V gene TRBV11-2, with 11 nucleotides matching TRBD2. The V gene end was trimmed by 6 bases and the J gene end by 4 bases; junction bases not matched to a gene: 8. This CDR3 is 16 amino acids long. Germline-derived CDR1 and CDR2 are SGHAT and FQNNGV. CDR3 sequence reads: CASRSSGTSGYNEQFF. CDR3 in DNA: TGTGCCAGCAGGTCCTCGGGGACTAGCGGATACAATGAGCAGTTCTTC.